Shown below are 8 T cell receptor beta chains from a single sample sequenced in a study of cytomegalovirus exposure and HLA in healthy donors (dated by TCRdb to about 2017). The protocol used for the library was the immunoSEQ multiplex PCR assay. For the multiplex PCR, a mixture combining 60 forward primers for TCR Vbeta segments and 13 reverse primers for TCR Jbeta segments was used. TCRdb's version of the immuneACCESS table is confined to in-frame rearrangements and falls short of the full clone set. An unresolved V gene accounts for under half of the shortfall where checked; the remainder is of unknown origin. Across this sample there are approximately 69,000 clones, with roughly 80% seen only once. Approximately 22% of the sample is taken by the ten largest. The sequenced sample was PBMCs. Receptors were obtained from a woman under 40 in good health and CMV-seropositive.

The chain joins TRBV6-5 to TRBJ2-7; 7 bases line up with TRBD1. V was pared by 6 bases and J by 5 bases, with 13 bases of the junction left unmatched. This CDR3 region has 15 residues. Germline V CDR1 and CDR2: MNHEY, SVGAGI. CDR3 sequence (DNA): TGTGCCAGCAGATCGGGGCCAGGGGGTAGAAACGAGCAGTACTTC. Residues: CASRSGPGGRNEQYF.

The chain carries TRBV6-1 and TRBJ1-5; 9 bases map to TRBD1. V shed 3 bases, J shed 5 bases, and the junction held 5 bases outside the gene matches. Germline CDR1 reads MNHNS; CDR2 reads SASEGT. This CDR3 contains 15 residues. The CDR3 here is CASSDRDRADQPQHF. CDR3 sequence (DNA): TGTGCCAGCAGTGACCGGGACAGGGCGGATCAGCCCCAGCATTTT.

The J gene is TRBJ1-1, the V gene TRBV4-3; maybe TRBD1 (6 bases). Trimming took off 0 bases at V and 3 bases at J, with 14 bases between the two ends. The CDR3 totals 16 residues. Germline assignment: CDR1 LGHNA and CDR2 YSLEER. The CDR3 nucleotides read TGCGCCAGCAGCCAAGAGGCCCCTAAGGGGGACACTGAAGCTTTCTTT. Its protein is CASSQEAPKGDTEAFF.

The chain combines TRBV5-1 with TRBJ2-1; 7 bases align to TRBD2. CDR1 and CDR2 (germline): SGHRS, YFSETQ. Losses at the gene ends were 4 bases for V and 6 bases for J; bases not matched to a gene: 13. The CDR3 extends over 16 amino acids. CDR3 coding DNA: TGCGCCAGCAGCGGAGGCGGGGGAATTAGCACCAATGAGCAGTTCTTC. Protein sequence: CASSGGGGISTNEQFF.

V and J are TRBV5-1 and TRBJ2-3; possibly TRBD1 for D (6 bases). The CDR3 runs 12 residues. Germline CDR1 SGHRS, CDR2 YFSETQ. The V end was cut by 8 bases, the J end by 6 bases, with 13 bases between. The CDR3 DNA is TGCGCCAGTACAGGGAGCCGGGATACGCAGTATTTT. Amino acid sequence: CASTGSRDTQYF.

The chain joins TRBV28 to TRBJ2-7; TRBD1 aligns across 7 bases. Germline values: CDR1 MDHEN, CDR2 SYDVKM. V lost 4 bases to trimming and J lost 2 bases; unmatched junction nucleotides: 5. The CDR3 length is 14 residues. For the CDR3, the DNA is TGTGCCAGCAGTTCTCTGGGGACAGCCTACGAGCAGTACTTC. Encoded protein: CASSSLGTAYEQYF.

The DNA for the CDR3 is TGTGCCAGCAGTCTCCCCGGGACTCTCTACGAGCAGTACTTC. Its protein is CASSLPGTLYEQYF. The J gene is TRBJ2-7, the V gene TRBV13, with D tentatively TRBD2 (6 bases). The ends were cut back, 6 bases at V and 3 bases at J, with 15 bases in the middle. The CDR3 covers 14 residues. The V gene's germline CDR1 is PRHDT and CDR2 FYEKMQ (reference sequence).

This CDR3 is CASSYVGGGGETQYF. The CDR3 DNA reads TGTGCCAGCAGTTACGTGGGTGGGGGCGGGGAGACCCAGTACTTC. The rearrangement uses TRBV6-5 and TRBJ2-5; TRBD1 might be the D (6 bases). This CDR3 has 15 residues. Germline V gives CDR1 MNHEY, CDR2 SVGAGI. The V gene lost 2 bases and the J gene lost 5 bases, with 15 bases spanning the gap.